These 8 T cell receptor beta chains originate from one sample sequenced in a study of PD-1 blockade in mismatch repair-deficient tumors. The assay was immunoSEQ multiplex PCR, and TCRdb's table has in-frame clones only and misses some. The sample lists tens of thousands of clones, 70% to 90% occurring once. The source was peripheral blood, collected 44 weeks after starting pembrolizumab. These receptors were collected from an adult with mismatch repair-deficient cancer.

J is TRBJ2-1 and V is TRBV9, with 10 bases fitting TRBD2. Germline CDR1 is SGDLS and CDR2 is YYNGEE. CDR3 length: 15 residues. The V gene end was trimmed by 4 bases and the J gene end by 3 bases; junction bases not matched to a gene: 4. This CDR3 reads CASSPRTSGYNEQFF. The DNA for the CDR3 is TGTGCCAGCAGCCCCCGGACTAGCGGCTACAATGAGCAGTTCTTC. Drawing the rest from reference TRBV9 and TRBJ2-1, the complete variable domain is DSGVTQTPKHLITATGQRVTLRCSPRSGDLSVYWYQQSLDQGLQFLIQYYNGEERAKGNILERFSAQQFPDLHSELNLSSLELGDSALYFCASSPRTSGYNEQFFGPGTRLTVL.

This chain connects TRBV21-1 to TRBJ2-1; the table calls TRBD2, which could not be checked here. TRBV21-1 is listed as a pseudogene. The CDR3 consists of 14 residues. CDR3 nucleotide sequence: TGTGCCAGTGGGACTAGCGGAGCCTACAATGAGCAGTTCTTC. Protein: CASGTSGAYNEQFF.

The rearrangement joins TRBV7-3 to TRBJ2-1; a weak D match, TRBD2 (5 bases). Germline V gene lookup returns CDR1 SGHTA and CDR2 FQGTGA. V dropped 6 bases and J dropped 7 bases, with 16 bases sitting between them. The CDR3 consists of 14 residues. The CDR3: CASSPLSGRNEQFF. The CDR3 DNA reads as TGTGCCAGCAGTCCTCTAAGCGGTCGGAATGAGCAGTTCTTC.

There are a few counts of this clone. The rearrangement joins TRBV7-9 to TRBJ1-3, with 7 nucleotides matching TRBD1. The V segment lost 5 bases and the J segment 2 bases; nucleotides outside the gene matches: 15. Per the germline V gene, CDR1 is SEHNR and CDR2 is FQNEAQ (reference sequence). This CDR3 comprises 18 residues. Here the CDR3 reads CASSPQGGLPGAGNTIYF. The CDR3 DNA reads as TGTGCCAGCAGCCCCCAGGGGGGGCTCCCAGGCGCTGGAAACACCATATATTTT.

This chain links TRBV5-8 with TRBJ2-3, with no clear D. This CDR3 has 16 residues. The germline V gene has CDR1 SGHTS and CDR2 YDEGEE. The ends were cut back, 0 bases at V and 0 bases at J, with 11 bases in the middle. For the CDR3, the DNA is TGTGCCAGCAGCTTGGCCTCGACGGTCAGCACAGATACGCAGTATTTT. Its translation: CASSLASTVSTDTQYF.

The chain has TRBV29-1 and TRBJ2-3, with D unresolved. In germline, CDR1 is SQVTM, CDR2 ANQGSEA. This CDR3 has 12 amino acids. Trimming left V 6 bases short and J 2 bases short, with 9 bases between. CDR3 region: CSVTRTTDTQYF. The CDR3 nucleotides read TGCAGCGTGACAAGGACCACAGATACGCAGTATTTT.

The rearrangement links TRBV7-3 to TRBJ2-1; D assignment may be TRBD1 or TRBD2 (5 bases each). CDR1 SGHTA and CDR2 FQGTGA come from the germline V gene. V lost 5 bases to trimming and J lost 10 bases, with 18 bases between them. The CDR3 totals 14 residues. The CDR3 coding sequence is TGTGCCAGCAGCATGGGACCCCTGGTGACCGAGCAGTTCTTC. This sequence encodes CASSMGPLVTEQFF.

The rearrangement links TRBV27 to TRBJ1-2; D may be TRBD1 (5 bases). Deletions cut 5 bases from V and 10 bases from J, with 20 bases between. The CDR3 sequence is 14 residues long. Germline loops: CDR1 MNHEY, CDR2 SMNVEV (reference sequence). This CDR3 is CASSRQGGEQIYTF. CDR3 DNA sequence: TGTGCCAGCAGTCGGCAAGGAGGGGAGCAGATCTACACCTTC.